Listed below are T cell receptor beta chains from one sample, sequenced in a study of T cells after yellow fever vaccination. TCRdb re-called the 5' RACE reads with MiXCR, one entry per CDR3 protein. The data show about 130,000 distinct CDR3 sequences, under 9% seen once. The starting material was CD8+ T cells sorted from PBMCs, obtained on the day of the yellow fever booster vaccination. These receptors came from a man between 18 and 29 years old who received the YFV17D yellow fever vaccine. Both conserved end residues are part of each CDR3. A D gene is named only where the DNA matches it firmly. Size tells how often a clone was seen (once, few, many) or the class of an expanded clone, and some rows leave it out.

j_gene: TRBJ2-2; d_gene: -; v_gene: TRBV6-2/TRBV6-3; abundance: medium-sized; CDR3nt: TGTGCCAGCATCAAAAGCCGCCGGGTGGGGCGCACCGGGGAGCTGTTTTTT; CDR3aa: CASIKSRRVGRTGELFF
j_gene: TRBJ1-1; d_gene: -; v_gene: TRBV12-3/TRBV12-4; abundance: few; CDR3nt: TGTGCCAGCAGGCAGACAGGCCCTTGGCCCACTGAAGCTTTCTTT; CDR3aa: CASRQTGPWPTEAFF
j_gene: TRBJ2-5; d_gene: -; v_gene: TRBV7-8; abundance: many; CDR3nt: TGTGCCAGCAGCTTAGAGGGCTTCCAAGAGACCCAGTACTTC; CDR3aa: CASSLEGFQETQYF
j_gene: TRBJ2-1; d_gene: -; v_gene: TRBV13; abundance: few; CDR3nt: TGTGCCAGCAGCTTAGACCCGGGACCCCCGTTCGGGGAGCAGTTCTTC; CDR3aa: CASSLDPGPPFGEQFF
j_gene: TRBJ1-2; d_gene: -; v_gene: TRBV6-2/TRBV6-3; abundance: few; CDR3nt: TGTGCCAGCAGTTACTCCGGGTACGGCTATGGCTACACCTTC; CDR3aa: CASSYSGYGYGYTF
j_gene: TRBJ2-2; d_gene: -; v_gene: TRBV24-1; abundance: -; CDR3nt: TGTGCCACCAGTGATACCCTAACCGGGGAGCTGTTTTTT; CDR3aa: CATSDTLTGELFF
j_gene: TRBJ2-7; d_gene: -; v_gene: TRBV7-2; abundance: few; CDR3nt: TGTGCCAGCAGCTTCGGCAGGTCCTACGAGCAGTACTTC; CDR3aa: CASSFGRSYEQYF
j_gene: TRBJ2-3; d_gene: -; v_gene: TRBV7-9; abundance: few; CDR3nt: TGTGCCAGCAGCAATTTCGACACAGATACGCAGTATTTT; CDR3aa: CASSNFDTDTQYF
j_gene: TRBJ2-5; d_gene: -; v_gene: TRBV12-3/TRBV12-4; abundance: few; CDR3nt: TGTGCCAGCAGTTTAGATCTCCGGGGGGAGACCCAGTACTTC; CDR3aa: CASSLDLRGETQYF
j_gene: TRBJ1-1; d_gene: -; v_gene: TRBV5-1; abundance: -; CDR3nt: TGCGCCAGCAGCCCCTACCGGGGCAGGCACACTGAAGCTTTCTTT; CDR3aa: CASSPYRGRHTEAFF
j_gene: TRBJ2-7; d_gene: -; v_gene: TRBV5-1; abundance: many; CDR3nt: TGCGCCAGCAGCTTGGCCGTGGGAGAATCCTACGAGCAGTACTTC; CDR3aa: CASSLAVGESYEQYF
j_gene: TRBJ1-5; d_gene: -; v_gene: TRBV4-1; abundance: few; CDR3nt: TGCGCCAGCAGCCAAGATCCAGGGTCTTATGATCAGCCCCAGCATTTT; CDR3aa: CASSQDPGSYDQPQHF
j_gene: TRBJ2-7; d_gene: -; v_gene: TRBV4-3; abundance: many; CDR3nt: TGCGCCAGCAGTCAAGGATACGGGCGCGAGCAGTACTTC; CDR3aa: CASSQGYGREQYF
j_gene: TRBJ2-2; d_gene: -; v_gene: TRBV6-2/TRBV6-3; abundance: -; CDR3nt: TGTGCCAGCAGTTACACCTCGACAGGCTACACCGGGGAGCTGTTTTTT; CDR3aa: CASSYTSTGYTGELFF
j_gene: TRBJ1-2; d_gene: -; v_gene: TRBV6-2/TRBV6-3; abundance: -; CDR3nt: TGTGCCAGCAGTTATAGTCTGACCTATGGCTACACCTTC; CDR3aa: CASSYSLTYGYTF
j_gene: TRBJ2-4; d_gene: -; v_gene: TRBV20-1; abundance: -; CDR3nt: TGCAGTGCACTTGAAACTCGGGTGGCCAAAAACATTCAGTACTTC; CDR3aa: CSALETRVAKNIQYF
j_gene: TRBJ2-1; d_gene: -; v_gene: TRBV7-6; abundance: -; CDR3nt: TGTGCCAGCAGCTTAGAGGCCTGGGGGGCAGATGAGCAGTTCTTC; CDR3aa: CASSLEAWGADEQFF
j_gene: TRBJ1-2; d_gene: TRBD1; v_gene: TRBV4-3; abundance: many; CDR3nt: TGCGCCAGCAGCCCTGCAGGGGGCTATGGCTACACCTTC; CDR3aa: CASSPAGGYGYTF
j_gene: TRBJ1-3; d_gene: -; v_gene: TRBV20-1; abundance: few; CDR3nt: TGCAGTGCTAGAGGGGAGATCTCTGGAAACACCATATATTTT; CDR3aa: CSARGEISGNTIYF
j_gene: TRBJ1-1; d_gene: -; v_gene: TRBV5-1; abundance: many; CDR3nt: TGCGCCAGCAGCTTGGGGGATTCGAACACTGAAGCTTTCTTT; CDR3aa: CASSLGDSNTEAFF
j_gene: TRBJ1-2; d_gene: -; v_gene: TRBV7-8; abundance: many; CDR3nt: TGTGCCAGCAGCTTAGAGCCAAGCTATGGCTACACCTTC; CDR3aa: CASSLEPSYGYTF
j_gene: TRBJ1-2; d_gene: -; v_gene: TRBV12-3/TRBV12-4; abundance: -; CDR3nt: TGTGCCAGCAGTTTAGATCGGGAGGCCTATGGCTACACCTTC; CDR3aa: CASSLDREAYGYTF
j_gene: TRBJ2-1; d_gene: -; v_gene: TRBV10-2; abundance: -; CDR3nt: TGCGCCAGCAGACCCAGGGACAATGAGCAGTTCTTC; CDR3aa: CASRPRDNEQFF
j_gene: TRBJ2-1; d_gene: TRBD1; v_gene: TRBV5-1; abundance: few; CDR3nt: TGCGCCAGCAGCCGGACAGGGGATGGAGGCAATGAGCAGTTCTTC; CDR3aa: CASSRTGDGGNEQFF
j_gene: TRBJ2-3; d_gene: TRBD2; v_gene: TRBV20-1; abundance: many; CDR3nt: TGCAGTGCTAAAAGCCTACTAGCGGGGGAAGCAGATACGCAGTATTTT; CDR3aa: CSAKSLLAGEADTQYF
j_gene: TRBJ1-1; d_gene: -; v_gene: TRBV4-1; abundance: -; CDR3nt: TGCGCCAGCAGCCAAGCCCGTGTCCACAACACTGAAGCTTTCTTT; CDR3aa: CASSQARVHNTEAFF
j_gene: TRBJ1-2; d_gene: -; v_gene: TRBV7-8; abundance: few; CDR3nt: TGTGCCAGCAGCGGTTCGTCCGGACAAAGCTATGGCTACACCTTC; CDR3aa: CASSGSSGQSYGYTF
j_gene: TRBJ2-1; d_gene: -; v_gene: TRBV28; abundance: few; CDR3nt: TGTGCCAGCAGGGATCCCATCTCCTACAATGAGCAGTTCTTC; CDR3aa: CASRDPISYNEQFF
j_gene: TRBJ1-5; d_gene: TRBD1; v_gene: TRBV12-5; abundance: -; CDR3nt: TGTGCTAGTGGTTTGGTTATCGGGACAGGGGGCTTCGATCAGCCCCAGCATTTT; CDR3aa: CASGLVIGTGGFDQPQHF
j_gene: TRBJ1-1; d_gene: -; v_gene: TRBV7-2; abundance: many; CDR3nt: TGTGCCAGCAGCATAAGTTCCACTGAAGCTTTCTTT; CDR3aa: CASSISSTEAFF
j_gene: TRBJ2-1; d_gene: -; v_gene: TRBV5-1; abundance: -; CDR3nt: TGCGCCAGCAGCTTGGGTTTACAGCCCAAGAGCTCCTACAATGAGCAGTTCTTC; CDR3aa: CASSLGLQPKSSYNEQFF
j_gene: TRBJ2-1; d_gene: -; v_gene: TRBV20-1; abundance: few; CDR3nt: TGCAGTGCAAGACAGTACAATGAGCAGTTCTTC; CDR3aa: CSARQYNEQFF
j_gene: TRBJ2-7; d_gene: TRBD2; v_gene: TRBV4-1; abundance: -; CDR3nt: TGCGCCAGCAGCCAAGAAAGCCAACTAGCGGGGGCACTCTACGAGCAGTACTTC; CDR3aa: CASSQESQLAGALYEQYF
j_gene: TRBJ2-3; d_gene: -; v_gene: TRBV13; abundance: few; CDR3nt: TGTGCCAGCAGCTTAGGCCCCACAGATACGCAGTATTTT; CDR3aa: CASSLGPTDTQYF
j_gene: TRBJ2-3; d_gene: TRBD1; v_gene: TRBV20-1; abundance: few; CDR3nt: TGCAGTGCTGACCGACAGGGGGCTAGTGCAGATACGCAGTATTTT; CDR3aa: CSADRQGASADTQYF
j_gene: TRBJ1-2; d_gene: -; v_gene: TRBV5-1; abundance: few; CDR3nt: TGCGCCAGCAGCTTGATGGGTCAACGGGCTAACTATGGCTACACCTTC; CDR3aa: CASSLMGQRANYGYTF
j_gene: TRBJ2-7; d_gene: -; v_gene: TRBV10-3; abundance: many; CDR3nt: TGTGCCATCAGTCAAGACAAGGATTCCTCTTCCTACGAGCAGTACTTC; CDR3aa: CAISQDKDSSSYEQYF